These 8 T cell receptor beta chains share one sample of origin, sequenced in a study of T cells in Graves' hyperthyroidism and ophthalmopathy. Regions amplified from RNA transcripts were the TCR beta CDR3 regions. The study used the HTBI primer set for a first-round RT-PCR of the TCR CDR3. MiXCR was run by TCRdb on the multiplex PCR reads, yielding one entry per CDR3 protein. The profile shows around 300,000 distinct CDR3 sequences, approximately 15% of them singletons. The sample was blood. The origin of the receptors is a woman in her thirties or forties with Graves' hyperthyroidism.

Many counts were recorded for this clonotype. The chain is built from TRBV7-2 and TRBJ2-1; D remains ambiguous. Trimming left V 4 bases short and J 6 bases short, with 16 bases between. This CDR3 comprises 15 residues. The V gene's germline CDR1 is SGHTA and CDR2 FQGNSA. CDR3 DNA sequence: TGTGCCAGCAGCTCATTGGGGTCGGCTTTCAATGAGCAGTTCTTC. Its protein product is CASSSLGSAFNEQFF.

At least ten counts were recorded for this clonotype. This sequence joins TRBV11-2 and TRBJ2-7; D gene ambiguous. V dropped 5 bases and J dropped 4 bases, with 18 bases sitting between them. The CDR3 is 15 amino acids. CDR1 and CDR2 from the germline V gene are SGHAT and FQNNGV. In DNA form, the CDR3 reads TGTGCCAGCAGCCCTTACGCTGGAGATCCTTACGAGCAGTACTTC. Protein sequence: CASSPYAGDPYEQYF.

In this sample, this clonotype turned up many times. The chain joins TRBV2 to TRBJ2-1; 7 bases align to TRBD1. This CDR3 is built from 16 residues. The V gene end was trimmed by 2 bases and the J gene end by 2 bases; junction bases not matched to a gene: 6. The germline V gene has CDR1 SNHLY and CDR2 FYNNEI. The CDR3 region is CASSESTGLAYNEQFF. As DNA, the CDR3 is TGTGCCAGCAGTGAATCGACAGGGCTTGCCTACAATGAGCAGTTCTTC.

This rearrangement joins TRBV28 to TRBJ1-1; 7 bases are a match to TRBD1. J lost 5 bases, V lost 5 bases, and 8 bases had no gene match. This CDR3 contains 14 residues. Germline V CDR1 and CDR2: MDHEN, SYDVKM. In DNA, the CDR3 is TGTGCCAGCAGTCCCCCGACAGGGAGTACTGAAGCTTTCTTT. Its protein product is CASSPPTGSTEAFF.

This clonotype was found many times. This chain links TRBV28 with TRBJ2-1, with TRBD1 as a possible D gene (6 bases). The germline gives CDR1 MDHEN, CDR2 SYDVKM. V dropped 3 bases and J dropped 6 bases, with 15 bases sitting between them. This CDR3 comprises 15 residues. The CDR3 DNA follows: TGTGCCAGCAGTTTCAGGGACAATAAGGTCAATGAGCAGTTCTTC. Protein: CASSFRDNKVNEQFF.

This clonotype occurred many times. V and J are TRBV18 and TRBJ2-1; 10 bases match TRBD1. The trim removed 5 bases at V and 7 bases at J, leaving 2 bases unmatched. This CDR3 contains 13 residues. From germline, CDR1 is KGHSH and CDR2 LQKENI. The CDR3 nucleotides are TGTGCCAGCTCAAGGGACAGGGGAAATGAGCAGTTCTTC. Amino acid sequence: CASSRDRGNEQFF.

This clonotype has a count of ten or more. The chain employs TRBV6-6 and TRBJ2-7; tentatively, D is TRBD2 (6 bases). The CDR3 totals 14 residues. Germline CDR1 MNHNY, CDR2 SVGAGI (reference sequence). V lost 0 bases to trimming and J lost 5 bases, with 11 bases between them. The CDR3 is CASSYSRRANEQYF. CDR3 nucleotides: TGTGCCAGCAGTTACTCTCGGAGGGCTAACGAGCAGTACTTC.

There are many counts of this clonotype. The chain has TRBV3-1 and TRBJ2-5; D gene uncertain. V was clipped by 3 bases and J by 0 bases, with 5 bases between them. The CDR3 spans 13 residues. The V gene's germline CDR1 is LGHDT and CDR2 YNNKEL (reference sequence). The CDR3 DNA reads TGTGCCAGCAGCCACCGGTACCAAGAGACCCAGTACTTC. It is translated as CASSHRYQETQYF.